This T cell receptor beta chain was observed in a study of hypomethylating agent response in myelodysplastic syndrome. At survey resolution, around 400 ng of DNA per sample was split into two 200 ng replicates. The repertoire was sequenced with immunoSEQ multiplex PCR; TCRdb's copy has only in-frame clones and lacks some. In the table there are about 5,400 clones, around nine tenths of which are singletons. This CDR3 has 14 amino acids. Germline V CDR1 and CDR2: MGHDK, SYGVNS. V lost 4 bases to trimming and J lost 5 bases, with 14 bases between them. The input for sequencing was bone marrow, taken before or after starting hypomethylating agent treatment for myelodysplastic syndrome (not recorded which). The sequence was obtained from a human donor with myelodysplastic syndrome. The chain has TRBV25-1 and TRBJ2-5; tentatively, D is TRBD1 or TRBD2 (5 bases each). DNA for the CDR3: TGTGCCAGCAGTGTGGGGGTTAGCGAGGAGACCCAGTACTTC. It encodes CASSVGVSEETQYF.